These T cell receptor beta chains were read from a single sample in a study of blood T cell repertoires in COVID-19. Profiled with immunoSEQ multiplex PCR; TCRdb holds only in-frame clones, not every one. The data hold under 300,000 clones, with less than 90% observed a single time. Sequenced material: peripheral blood. The receptors stem from a middle-aged woman who had recovered from COVID-19. Each CDR3 is given with its conserved first and last residue. Each record gives: clone size, J gene, V gene, D gene, CDR3 DNA, CDR3 protein. A D gene is named only where the DNA matches it firmly. Part of the rows lack a size; the others show once, few, many or a class for expanded clones.

abundance: few; j_gene: TRBJ1-1; v_gene: TRBV27; d_gene: NA; CDR3nt: TGTGCCAGCAGTAACGGCGTAGCCACTGAAGCTTTCTTT; CDR3aa: CASSNGVATEAFF
abundance: once; j_gene: TRBJ2-7; v_gene: TRBV7-8; d_gene: TRBD2; CDR3nt: TGTGCCAGCAGCTTAGGGCTAGCGGGAACCTACGAGCAGTACTTC; CDR3aa: CASSLGLAGTYEQYF
abundance: NA; j_gene: TRBJ2-7; v_gene: TRBV12-3/TRBV12-4; d_gene: NA; CDR3nt: TGTGCCAGCAGTTTAGCCCAGTACACGCAGTACTTC; CDR3aa: CASSLAQYTQYF
abundance: once; j_gene: TRBJ2-6; v_gene: TRBV24-1; d_gene: NA; CDR3nt: TGTGCCACCAGTGACGTATCAGGGTCTGGGGCCAACGTCCTGACTTTC; CDR3aa: CATSDVSGSGANVLTF
abundance: NA; j_gene: TRBJ2-1; v_gene: TRBV30; d_gene: NA; CDR3nt: TGTGCCTGGAGTGTACGGTTAGGGCAAGCCTCGGGGGAGCAGTTCTTC; CDR3aa: CAWSVRLGQASGEQFF
abundance: NA; j_gene: TRBJ2-7; v_gene: TRBV7-7; d_gene: TRBD2; CDR3nt: TGTGCCAGCAGCTTAAGTCCTAGCGGGGGGTACGAGCAGTACTTC; CDR3aa: CASSLSPSGGYEQYF
abundance: NA; j_gene: TRBJ2-7; v_gene: TRBV6-2/TRBV6-3; d_gene: NA; CDR3nt: TGTGCCAGCAGTTATGGGGGCCAGTACTTC; CDR3aa: CASSYGGQYF
abundance: NA; j_gene: TRBJ1-2; v_gene: TRBV3-1/TRBV3-2; d_gene: TRBD1; CDR3nt: TGTGCCAGCATTCCCTCACAGGGGAACTATGGCTACACCTTC; CDR3aa: CASIPSQGNYGYTF
abundance: NA; j_gene: TRBJ1-4; v_gene: TRBV4-2; d_gene: TRBD1; CDR3nt: TGTGCCAGCAGCCCACTAGCCATCGCAGGGGGCCTTGAAAAACTGTTTTTT; CDR3aa: CASSPLAIAGGLEKLFF
abundance: NA; j_gene: TRBJ2-2; v_gene: TRBV19; d_gene: NA; CDR3nt: TGTGCCAGTAGTCTCAGGAGGCGATCGGGGACCGGGGAGCTGTTTTTT; CDR3aa: CASSLRRRSGTGELFF
abundance: few; j_gene: TRBJ1-5; v_gene: TRBV19; d_gene: TRBD1; CDR3nt: TGTGCCAGTAGTATCGGACAGGGGGCCAGTCAGCCCCAGCATTTT; CDR3aa: CASSIGQGASQPQHF
abundance: few; j_gene: TRBJ2-7; v_gene: TRBV11-2; d_gene: TRBD2; CDR3nt: TGTGCCAGCAGCCCCCTAGCGGGACTCGAAACCTCCTACGAGCAGTACTTC; CDR3aa: CASSPLAGLETSYEQYF
abundance: NA; j_gene: TRBJ2-2; v_gene: TRBV3-1/TRBV3-2; d_gene: NA; CDR3nt: TGTGCCAGCCGTGGCCCCGGGGAGCTGTTTTTT; CDR3aa: CASRGPGELFF
abundance: NA; j_gene: TRBJ2-1; v_gene: TRBV28; d_gene: TRBD2; CDR3nt: TGTGCCAGCAGGGGCGGGGGGGCCCATGAGCAGTTCTTC; CDR3aa: CASRGGGAHEQFF
abundance: NA; j_gene: TRBJ2-5; v_gene: TRBV2; d_gene: NA; CDR3nt: TGTGCCAGCAGCCAGTTAATCCCGGGGCAGTACTTC; CDR3aa: CASSQLIPGQYF
abundance: once; j_gene: TRBJ2-5; v_gene: TRBV2; d_gene: NA; CDR3nt: TGTGCCAGCAGTGGCTCCAGGTCCCGGGGAAAAGAGACCCAGTACTTC; CDR3aa: CASSGSRSRGKETQYF
abundance: NA; j_gene: TRBJ2-5; v_gene: TRBV6-5; d_gene: TRBD1; CDR3nt: TGTGCCAGCAGATCAACAGGGGGCGAGACCCAGTACTTC; CDR3aa: CASRSTGGETQYF
abundance: NA; j_gene: TRBJ1-2; v_gene: TRBV4-1; d_gene: TRBD1; CDR3nt: TGCGCCAGCAGCCAAGAACAGGGGTCCAACTATGGCTACACCTTC; CDR3aa: CASSQEQGSNYGYTF
abundance: NA; j_gene: TRBJ1-2; v_gene: TRBV29-1; d_gene: NA; CDR3nt: TGCAGCGTTGTACAGGGTGGCTATGGCTACACCTTC; CDR3aa: CSVVQGGYGYTF
abundance: NA; j_gene: TRBJ2-1; v_gene: TRBV10-3; d_gene: TRBD2; CDR3nt: TGTGCCATCAGTGAAATCGGGAAGCGGGGGGGCAATGAGCAGTTCTTC; CDR3aa: CAISEIGKRGGNEQFF
abundance: NA; j_gene: TRBJ1-1; v_gene: TRBV18; d_gene: NA; CDR3nt: TGTGCCAGCTCACCACCGATCCATAACCGAGGGTCGGCTTTCTTT; CDR3aa: CASSPPIHNRGSAFF
abundance: once; j_gene: TRBJ2-7; v_gene: TRBV7-9; d_gene: TRBD2; CDR3nt: TGTGCCAGCAGCTTAGCTGGGGGGGTATCCCTCTACGAGCAGTACTTC; CDR3aa: CASSLAGGVSLYEQYF
abundance: NA; j_gene: TRBJ1-1; v_gene: TRBV29-1; d_gene: NA; CDR3nt: TGCAGCGCCCGAGGGGGGGAACTTAACACTGAAGCTTTCTTT; CDR3aa: CSARGGELNTEAFF
abundance: NA; j_gene: TRBJ2-1; v_gene: TRBV3-1/TRBV3-2; d_gene: TRBD1; CDR3nt: TGTGCCAGCAGCCCCCGGGACAGGGGGCTGGGTGAGCAGTTCTTC; CDR3aa: CASSPRDRGLGEQFF
abundance: NA; j_gene: TRBJ1-6; v_gene: TRBV28; d_gene: NA; CDR3nt: TGTGCCAGCACAACGACGGGTTCACCCCTCCACTTT; CDR3aa: CASTTTGSPLHF
abundance: NA; j_gene: TRBJ1-5; v_gene: TRBV6-1; d_gene: TRBD1; CDR3nt: TGTGCCAGCAGTGTTACGGGACAGGGGATCTACAATCAGCCCCAGCATTTT; CDR3aa: CASSVTGQGIYNQPQHF
abundance: NA; j_gene: TRBJ1-3; v_gene: TRBV5-1; d_gene: NA; CDR3nt: TGCGCCAGCAGCTTGGGACGGGGGGCTGGCAACACCATATATTTT; CDR3aa: CASSLGRGAGNTIYF
abundance: NA; j_gene: TRBJ1-1; v_gene: TRBV6-5; d_gene: NA; CDR3nt: TGTGCCAGCAGTTATAGTGGGGCAGAAGCTTTCTTT; CDR3aa: CASSYSGAEAFF
abundance: NA; j_gene: TRBJ2-7; v_gene: TRBV6-5; d_gene: TRBD1; CDR3nt: TGTGCCAGCAGTAGGGACAGGAGCTTGGGGGAGCAGTACTTC; CDR3aa: CASSRDRSLGEQYF
abundance: NA; j_gene: TRBJ1-2; v_gene: TRBV28; d_gene: TRBD1; CDR3nt: TGTGCCAGCAACCCCGGACAGGGGGCCTATGGCTACACCTTC; CDR3aa: CASNPGQGAYGYTF
abundance: NA; j_gene: TRBJ2-7; v_gene: TRBV5-6; d_gene: NA; CDR3nt: TGTGCCAGCAGCTTGATCGGGACTCCGAGCTCCTACGAGCAGTACTTC; CDR3aa: CASSLIGTPSSYEQYF
abundance: NA; j_gene: TRBJ1-3; v_gene: TRBV5-1; d_gene: TRBD1; CDR3nt: TGCGCCAGCAGCTGGACAGGGACGTCTGGAAACACCATATATTTT; CDR3aa: CASSWTGTSGNTIYF
abundance: NA; j_gene: TRBJ1-1; v_gene: TRBV9; d_gene: NA; CDR3nt: TGTGCCAGCAGCGCCCGGGGGGGCAACACTGAAGCTTTCTTT; CDR3aa: CASSARGGNTEAFF
abundance: NA; j_gene: TRBJ2-3; v_gene: TRBV9; d_gene: TRBD2; CDR3nt: TGTGCCAGCAGCGTAGTCAGCGGGGGGCAAGATACGCAGTATTTT; CDR3aa: CASSVVSGGQDTQYF
abundance: NA; j_gene: TRBJ1-2; v_gene: TRBV2; d_gene: TRBD1; CDR3nt: TGTGCCAGCAGTGTTTCCGGGACAGGGGGCGGTGGCTACACCTTC; CDR3aa: CASSVSGTGGGGYTF
abundance: few; j_gene: TRBJ1-3; v_gene: TRBV2; d_gene: NA; CDR3nt: TGTGCCAGCAGCAATACAGGAGTCTCTGGAAACACCATATATTTT; CDR3aa: CASSNTGVSGNTIYF
abundance: NA; j_gene: TRBJ1-4; v_gene: TRBV18; d_gene: TRBD1; CDR3nt: TGTGCCAGCTCACCACAATCCGGCACAGGGGGAGAGGGCACTAATGAAAAACTGTTTTTT; CDR3aa: CASSPQSGTGGEGTNEKLFF
abundance: NA; j_gene: TRBJ1-4; v_gene: TRBV28; d_gene: NA; CDR3nt: TGTGCCAGCACCACGGGGGGGGAAAAACTGTTTTTT; CDR3aa: CASTTGGEKLFF
abundance: NA; j_gene: TRBJ1-4; v_gene: TRBV2; d_gene: TRBD1; CDR3nt: TGTGCCACCGGGCGGACAGGGGTTGATAATGAAAAACTGTTTTTT; CDR3aa: CATGRTGVDNEKLFF
abundance: NA; j_gene: TRBJ2-5; v_gene: TRBV3-1/TRBV3-2; d_gene: NA; CDR3nt: TGTGCCAGCAGCCAAGGGGGGGAGGAGACCCAGTACTTC; CDR3aa: CASSQGGEETQYF
abundance: NA; j_gene: TRBJ1-4; v_gene: TRBV2; d_gene: NA; CDR3nt: TGTGCCAGCTCTGGGGTCAGGGGAGACGAAAAACTGTTTTTT; CDR3aa: CASSGVRGDEKLFF
abundance: many; j_gene: TRBJ1-1; v_gene: TRBV5-1; d_gene: NA; CDR3nt: TGCGCCAGCAGCCCGAACACAGGGTGGGGTGAAGCTTTCTTT; CDR3aa: CASSPNTGWGEAFF
abundance: NA; j_gene: TRBJ1-1; v_gene: TRBV6-5; d_gene: NA; CDR3nt: TGTGCCAGCGCTACTCCTCCGGGAAGGAACACTGAAGCTTTCTTT; CDR3aa: CASATPPGRNTEAFF
abundance: NA; j_gene: TRBJ2-7; v_gene: TRBV10-2; d_gene: TRBD1; CDR3nt: TGCGCCAGCATTCCGATGGGGACAGGGAGCTCCTACGAGCAGTACTTC; CDR3aa: CASIPMGTGSSYEQYF
abundance: NA; j_gene: TRBJ2-3; v_gene: TRBV6-1; d_gene: TRBD2; CDR3nt: TGTGCCAGCAGTGAAGTGCTAGCGGGGGGCACAGATACGCAGTATTTT; CDR3aa: CASSEVLAGGTDTQYF
abundance: NA; j_gene: TRBJ1-1; v_gene: TRBV28; d_gene: NA; CDR3nt: TGTGCCAGCAGTTTACCCCAGTACGTAACGAACACTGAAGCTTTCTTT; CDR3aa: CASSLPQYVTNTEAFF
abundance: NA; j_gene: TRBJ2-5; v_gene: TRBV5-1; d_gene: TRBD2; CDR3nt: TGCGCCAGCAGCTCGGGACTAGCGGACCAAGAGACCCAGTACTTC; CDR3aa: CASSSGLADQETQYF
abundance: few; j_gene: TRBJ1-2; v_gene: TRBV12-5; d_gene: NA; CDR3nt: TGTGCTAGTGGCCCTGGGGGGGTAACAGATGGCTACACCTTC; CDR3aa: CASGPGGVTDGYTF
abundance: NA; j_gene: TRBJ1-4; v_gene: TRBV18; d_gene: TRBD1; CDR3nt: TGTGCCAGCTCACCGGTGGCGGGACAGCTAAATGAAAAACTGTTTTTT; CDR3aa: CASSPVAGQLNEKLFF
abundance: NA; j_gene: TRBJ1-2; v_gene: TRBV28; d_gene: NA; CDR3nt: TGTGCCAGCAGTTTCGCACAAACGTATGGCTACACCTTC; CDR3aa: CASSFAQTYGYTF
abundance: NA; j_gene: TRBJ1-1; v_gene: TRBV19; d_gene: NA; CDR3nt: TGTGCCAGTACTGGAGGCCCGGGCACTGAAGCTTTCTTT; CDR3aa: CASTGGPGTEAFF
abundance: NA; j_gene: TRBJ1-1; v_gene: TRBV15; d_gene: NA; CDR3nt: TGTGCCACCAGCAGAGACCTTGGACAGATTAACACTGAAGCTTTCTTT; CDR3aa: CATSRDLGQINTEAFF
abundance: NA; j_gene: TRBJ1-1; v_gene: TRBV28; d_gene: NA; CDR3nt: TGTGCCAGCAGTTCCCTGGGCAGGGCGAGTGGAGCTTTCTTT; CDR3aa: CASSSLGRASGAFF
abundance: NA; j_gene: TRBJ2-4; v_gene: TRBV3-1/TRBV3-2; d_gene: NA; CDR3nt: TGTGCCAGCAGCCAAGGAATTCAGGGGGCCAAAAACATTCAGTACTTC; CDR3aa: CASSQGIQGAKNIQYF